Below, one T cell receptor (beta chain) is given with its context. Its specificity is not known. Assay used: immunoSEQ multiplex PCR; TCRdb lists only in-frame clones, some missing. The sample lists 90,000 to 110,000 clones, 85% to 90% occurring once. The CDR3 length is 15 residues. Trimming took 4 bases from V and 0 from J, leaving 12 bases between them. Looked up from germline, CDR1 is SGHRS and CDR2 is YFSETQ. The sample comes from a study of T cell responses to AZD1222 COVID-19 vaccine. Findings of the study overall: Only a handful of AZD1222 recipients, roughly 6 in all, had baseline seropositivity.

The chain is built from TRBV5-1 and TRBJ2-3, with a possible D match to TRBD2 (5 bases). The receptor's source is an adult in good health. Here the sequenced sample was peripheral blood, taken on day 0 of AZD1222 vaccination. This CDR3 reads CASSLGGSSTDTQYF. Written as DNA, the CDR3 is TGCGCCAGCAGCCTCGGAGGATCTAGCACAGATACGCAGTATTTT.